This entry lists 2 T cell receptor beta chains sequenced from one sample in a study of neurological immune-mediated disorders. TCRdb re-derived calls from the 5' RACE reads in MiXCR, one entry per CDR3 protein. Among tens of thousands of distinct CDR3 sequences, around 4% were seen once, and the ten largest hold approximately 5.9%. Input material: PBMCs. The receptors here all came from a man between 60 and 75 years old with multiple sclerosis.

In this sample, this clonotype turned up many times. The V gene is TRBV24-1, the J gene TRBJ2-2, with D possibly being TRBD1 or TRBD2 (5 bases each). The ends were cut back, 5 bases at V and 5 bases at J, with 20 bases in the middle. Germline V gene data show CDR1 as KGHDR and CDR2 as SFDVKD. This CDR3 has 17 amino acids. Here the CDR3 DNA reads TGTGCCACCAGTGGGTTCCGGGGCGGACGATGGACCGGGGAGCTGTTTTTT. Amino acid sequence: CATSGFRGGRWTGELFF.

This clonotype was detected many times. This chain uses TRBV12-3 or TRBV12-4 with TRBJ1-1, with D possibly matching TRBD1 (5 bases). The CDR3 is 13 amino acids. The V and J ends lost 6 bases and 0 bases respectively, with 8 bases between them. The CDR3 DNA reads TGTGCCAGCAGAGGACATATGAACACTGAAGCTTTCTTT. Its protein is CASRGHMNTEAFF.